The rows below give T cell receptor beta chains drawn from one sample of a study of T cells after yellow fever vaccination. TCRdb processed the 5' RACE reads anew with MiXCR; each CDR3 protein has one entry. The table has tens of thousands of distinct CDR3 sequences, roughly a tenth seen once. Source: PBMCs, either bulk or a sorted T-cell subset (CD4+, CD8+, memory, or dextramer-sorted; not recorded which), taken roughly 15 days after the first yellow fever vaccination. Receptor source: a man aged 18 to 30 who received the YFV17D yellow fever vaccine. Each CDR3 is given with its conserved first and last residue. A D gene is named only where the DNA matches it firmly. Some rows have no size entry. The others give once, few or many, or a class for an expanded clone.

many | TRBD1 | TRBJ2-7 | TRBV28 | CASSLPPGQGVYEYF | TGTGCCAGCAGTTTACCCCCGGGACAGGGCGTTTATGAGTACTTC
- | - | TRBJ2-5 | TRBV6-5 | CASSYSGGDPQETQYF | TGTGCCAGCAGTTACTCCGGCGGTGATCCACAAGAGACCCAGTACTTC
many | - | TRBJ1-1 | TRBV7-2 | CASSLRGRAEAFF | TGTGCCAGCAGCTTGCGGGGTAGAGCTGAAGCTTTCTTT
many | TRBD2 | TRBJ2-1 | TRBV23-1 | CASSPWRGAYNEQFF | TGCGCCAGCTCCCCATGGCGGGGGGCCTACAATGAGCAGTTCTTC
many | - | TRBJ1-1 | TRBV7-2 | CASSFGTPVTEAFF | TGTGCCAGCAGCTTTGGGACACCGGTCACTGAAGCTTTCTTT
many | TRBD1 | TRBJ2-7 | TRBV3-1 | CASSYWTGSYEQYF | TGTGCCAGCAGCTACTGGACAGGATCCTACGAGCAGTACTTC
many | TRBD1 | TRBJ1-2 | TRBV27 | CASSSPGTGNGYTF | TGTGCCAGCAGTTCCCCAGGGACAGGGAATGGCTACACCTTC
many | - | TRBJ1-1 | TRBV4-1 | CASSQQTLPTEAFF | TGCGCCAGCAGCCAACAAACCCTCCCGACTGAAGCTTTCTTT
many | - | TRBJ2-1 | TRBV11-2 | CASSLQGVGEQFF | TGTGCCAGCAGCTTACAAGGAGTTGGTGAGCAGTTCTTC
many | - | TRBJ2-5 | TRBV30 | CVVGTAGETQYF | TGTGTTGTTGGGACGGCGGGGGAGACCCAGTACTTC
many | TRBD2 | TRBJ2-3 | TRBV20-1 | CSARGTSSFASTDTQYF | TGCAGTGCGAGAGGGACTAGCAGCTTCGCTAGCACAGATACGCAGTATTTT
many | - | TRBJ1-1 | TRBV6-1 | CASSSHGAVNTEAFF | TGTGCCAGCAGTAGCCATGGGGCGGTGAACACTGAAGCTTTCTTT
many | - | TRBJ1-2 | TRBV6-5 | CASRGTNGYTF | TGTGCCAGCAGAGGGACAAATGGCTACACCTTC
many | - | TRBJ1-5 | TRBV5-1 | CASSFSGQGQPQHF | TGCGCCAGCAGCTTCTCGGGGCAGGGTCAGCCCCAGCATTTT
many | - | TRBJ2-4 | TRBV20-1 | CSAEPPGAGKNIQYF | TGCAGTGCTGAACCTCCCGGGGCCGGCAAAAACATTCAGTACTTC
many | - | TRBJ1-5 | TRBV12-3/TRBV12-4 | CASSPSAGGFRPQHF | TGTGCCAGCAGTCCCTCGGCGGGCGGGTTTCGGCCCCAGCATTTT
many | - | TRBJ2-5 | TRBV29-1 | CSVGRSQETQYF | TGCAGCGTTGGGAGGAGCCAAGAGACCCAGTACTTC
many | - | TRBJ1-1 | TRBV5-1 | CASSPGGVNTEAFF | TGCGCCAGCAGCCCAGGTGGCGTGAACACTGAAGCTTTCTTT
many | - | TRBJ1-2 | TRBV6-5 | CASSYVPGGDGYTF | TGTGCCAGCAGTTACGTCCCGGGAGGGGATGGCTACACCTTC
many | - | TRBJ2-7 | TRBV12-3/TRBV12-4 | CASSQGNSYEQYF | TGTGCCAGCAGCCAGGGGAACTCCTACGAGCAGTACTTC
many | - | TRBJ2-2 | TRBV11-2 | CASSLVGLPGELFF | TGTGCCAGCAGCTTAGTCGGCCTGCCCGGGGAGCTGTTTTTT
many | - | TRBJ1-5 | TRBV6-5 | CASRVRGGQPQHF | TGTGCCAGCAGGGTCAGGGGAGGTCAGCCCCAGCATTTT
many | TRBD2 | TRBJ2-5 | TRBV6-1 | CASSELAGGQETQYF | TGTGCCAGCAGTGAACTAGCGGGGGGGCAAGAGACCCAGTACTTC
many | - | TRBJ2-5 | TRBV5-6 | CASRPVGGPNQETQYF | TGTGCCAGCAGGCCCGTAGGGGGTCCCAACCAAGAGACCCAGTACTTC
many | - | TRBJ1-5 | TRBV19 | CASRSRDNGNQPQHF | TGTGCCAGTAGGTCTCGGGACAATGGCAATCAGCCCCAGCATTTT
many | TRBD2 | TRBJ2-3 | TRBV20-1 | CSFSGIGTDTQYF | TGCAGTTTTAGCGGGATTGGCACAGATACGCAGTATTTT